These 3 T cell receptor beta chains were all obtained from the same sample, sequenced in a study of identical twins. TCRdb used MiXCR to reprocess the 5' RACE reads, holding one entry per CDR3 protein. The sample has 410,000 or so distinct CDR3 sequences, roughly 18% seen once; the top ten hold roughly an eighth. Specimen: naive T cells sorted from blood. All receptors derive from a man in his forties or fifties in good health.

This clonotype was recorded a few times. The genes are TRBV5-1 and TRBJ2-2; no reliable D call. CDR3 length equals 13 residues. With 5 bases removed from V and 4 bases from J, the gap between germline ends came to 9 bases. The germline V gene has CDR1 SGHRS and CDR2 YFSETQ. The CDR3 here is CASRPPGTGELFF. The CDR3 coding sequence is TGCGCCAGCAGGCCCCCCGGCACCGGGGAGCTGTTTTTT.

The chain joins TRBV12-3 or TRBV12-4 to TRBJ1-2, with D maybe TRBD1 (6 bases). This CDR3 is built from 14 residues. Between the trimmed V and J ends, which lost 4 bases and 6 bases, there was a span of 15 bases. CDR3 amino acids: CASSWRGIKDGYTF. The CDR3 region has the DNA TGTGCCAGCAGTTGGAGGGGGATAAAGGATGGCTACACCTTC.

As for this clonotype: Possible read error: a much larger clone is one base away. This chain joins TRBV7-2 and TRBJ2-7; 10 nucleotides agree with TRBD1. This CDR3 has 15 residues. V gave up 5 bases and J gave up 3 bases; unmatched junction bases: 7. Germline assignment: CDR1 SGHTA and CDR2 FQGNSA. CDR3 loop: CASSRDRGSYYEQYF. The CDR3 DNA reads as TGTGCCAGCAGCAGGGACAGGGGCAGCTACTACGAGCAGTACTTC.